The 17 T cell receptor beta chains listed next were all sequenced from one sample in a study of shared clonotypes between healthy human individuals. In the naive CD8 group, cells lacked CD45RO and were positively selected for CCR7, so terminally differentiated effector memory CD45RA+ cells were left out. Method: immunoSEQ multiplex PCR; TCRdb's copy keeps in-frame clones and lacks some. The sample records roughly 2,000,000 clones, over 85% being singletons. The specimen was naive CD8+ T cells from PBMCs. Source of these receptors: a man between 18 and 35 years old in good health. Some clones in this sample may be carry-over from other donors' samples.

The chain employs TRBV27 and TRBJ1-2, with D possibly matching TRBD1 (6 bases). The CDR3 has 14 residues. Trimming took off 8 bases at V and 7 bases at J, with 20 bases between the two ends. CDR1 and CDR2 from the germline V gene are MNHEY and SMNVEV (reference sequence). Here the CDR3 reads CASGPRGSAIGYTF. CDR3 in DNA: TGTGCCAGCGGCCCCAGGGGATCGGCGATTGGCTACACCTTC.

The CDR3 DNA reads TGTGCCAGTAGTAGGCCGGGACCCGCTTTTACCTTC. Amino acids: CASSRPGPAFTF. The chain uses TRBV19 and TRBJ1-2, with D perhaps TRBD1 (5 bases). The CDR3 spans 12 residues. The V end lost 4 bases, the J end lost 14 bases, and 17 bases lay between the germline ends. Looked up from germline, CDR1 is LNHDA and CDR2 is SQIVND (reference sequence).

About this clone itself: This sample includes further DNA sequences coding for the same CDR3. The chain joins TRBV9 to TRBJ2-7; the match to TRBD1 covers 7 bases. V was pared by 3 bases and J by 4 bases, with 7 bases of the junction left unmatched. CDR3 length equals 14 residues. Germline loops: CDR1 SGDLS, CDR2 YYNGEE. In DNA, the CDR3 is TGTGCCAGCAGCGGACGGGACAGTTCGTACGAGCAGTACTTC. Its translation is CASSGRDSSYEQYF.

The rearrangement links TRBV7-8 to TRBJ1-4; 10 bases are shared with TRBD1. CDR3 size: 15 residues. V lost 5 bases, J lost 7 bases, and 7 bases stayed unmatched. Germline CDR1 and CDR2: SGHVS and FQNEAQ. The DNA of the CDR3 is TGTGCCAGCAGCAAGGACAGGGGGTACGCTGAAAAACTGTTTTTT. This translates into CASSKDRGYAEKLFF.

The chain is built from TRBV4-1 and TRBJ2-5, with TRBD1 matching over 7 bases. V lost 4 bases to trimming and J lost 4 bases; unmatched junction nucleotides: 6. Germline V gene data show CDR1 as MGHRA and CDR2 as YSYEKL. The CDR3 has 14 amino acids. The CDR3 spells CASSRQGIRETQYF. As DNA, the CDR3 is TGCGCCAGCAGCCGACAGGGAATTAGAGAGACCCAGTACTTC.

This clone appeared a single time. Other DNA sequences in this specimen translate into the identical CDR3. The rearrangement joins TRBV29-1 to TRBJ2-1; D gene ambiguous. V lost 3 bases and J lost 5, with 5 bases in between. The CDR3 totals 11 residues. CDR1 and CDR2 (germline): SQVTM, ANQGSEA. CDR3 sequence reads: CSVEGNNEQFF. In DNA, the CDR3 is TGCAGCGTTGAGGGGAACAATGAGCAGTTCTTC.

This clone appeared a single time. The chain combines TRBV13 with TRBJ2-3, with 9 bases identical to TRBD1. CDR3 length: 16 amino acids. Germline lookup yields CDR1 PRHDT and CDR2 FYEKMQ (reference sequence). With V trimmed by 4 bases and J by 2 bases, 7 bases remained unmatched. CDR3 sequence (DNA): TGTGCCAGCAGCTCTCCGGGACAGGGCATCACAGATACGCAGTATTTT. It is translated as CASSSPGQGITDTQYF.

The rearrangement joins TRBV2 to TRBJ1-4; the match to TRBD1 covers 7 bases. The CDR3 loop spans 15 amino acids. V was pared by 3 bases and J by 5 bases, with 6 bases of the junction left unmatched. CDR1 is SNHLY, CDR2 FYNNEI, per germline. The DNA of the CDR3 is TGTGCCAGCAGTGACCGGGACAGACCGAATGAAAAACTGTTTTTT. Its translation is CASSDRDRPNEKLFF.

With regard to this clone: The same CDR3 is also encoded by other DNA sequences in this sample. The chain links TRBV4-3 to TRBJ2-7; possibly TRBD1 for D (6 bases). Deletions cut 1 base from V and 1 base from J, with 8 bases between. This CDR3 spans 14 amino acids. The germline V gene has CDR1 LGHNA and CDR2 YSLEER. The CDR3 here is CASSQARGSYEQYF. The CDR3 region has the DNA TGCGCCAGCAGCCAAGCCAGGGGATCCTACGAGCAGTACTTC.

The CDR3 loop reads CASSLWTEGPNTEAFF. DNA for the CDR3: TGTGCCAGCAGCTTGTGGACCGAGGGGCCGAACACTGAAGCTTTCTTT. The rearrangement links TRBV5-4 to TRBJ1-1; weak D call: TRBD1 (5 bases). In germline, CDR1 is SGHNT, CDR2 YYREEE (reference sequence). Trimming removed 1 base at V and 1 base at J, with 14 bases between. This CDR3 is built from 16 residues.

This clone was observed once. The CDR3: CASRGSNGNYGYTF. The CDR3 DNA is TGTGCCAGCAGGGGCTCTAACGGGAACTATGGCTACACCTTC. V is TRBV9 and J is TRBJ1-2, with D unresolved. In germline, CDR1 is SGDLS, CDR2 YYNGEE. Trimming shortened V by 5 bases and J by 2 bases, and 13 bases separated the two germline ends. The CDR3 has 14 amino acids.

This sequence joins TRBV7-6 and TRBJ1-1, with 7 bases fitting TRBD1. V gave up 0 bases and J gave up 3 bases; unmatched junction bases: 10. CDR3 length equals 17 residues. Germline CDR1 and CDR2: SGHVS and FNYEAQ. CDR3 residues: CASSLAGSTGEDTEAFF. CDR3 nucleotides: TGTGCCAGCAGCTTAGCGGGGTCTACAGGGGAGGACACTGAAGCTTTCTTT. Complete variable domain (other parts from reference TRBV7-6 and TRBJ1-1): GAGVSQSPRYKVTKRGQDVALRCDPISGHVSLYWYRQALGQGPEFLTYFNYEAQQDKSGLPNDRFSAERPEGSISTLTIQRTEQRDSAMYRCASSLAGSTGEDTEAFFGQGTRLTVV.

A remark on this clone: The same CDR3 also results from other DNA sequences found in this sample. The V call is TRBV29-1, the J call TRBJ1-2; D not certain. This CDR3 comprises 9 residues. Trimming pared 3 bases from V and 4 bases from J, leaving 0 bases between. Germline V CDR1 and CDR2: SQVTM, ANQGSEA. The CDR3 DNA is TGCAGCGTTGACTATGGCTACACCTTC. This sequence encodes CSVDYGYTF.

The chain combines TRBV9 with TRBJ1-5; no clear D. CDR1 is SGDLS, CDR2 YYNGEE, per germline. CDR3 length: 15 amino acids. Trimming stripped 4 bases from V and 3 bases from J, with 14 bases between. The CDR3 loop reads CASSPDGGYNQPQHF. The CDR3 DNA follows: TGTGCCAGCAGCCCGGACGGAGGGTACAATCAGCCCCAGCATTTT.

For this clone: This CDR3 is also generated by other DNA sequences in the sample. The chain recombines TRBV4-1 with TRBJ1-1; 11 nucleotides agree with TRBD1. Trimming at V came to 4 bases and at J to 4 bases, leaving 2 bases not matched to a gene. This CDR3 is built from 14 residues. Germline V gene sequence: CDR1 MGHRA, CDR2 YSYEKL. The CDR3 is CASSPGQGGTEAFF. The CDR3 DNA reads TGCGCCAGCAGCCCGGGACAGGGGGGCACTGAAGCTTTCTTT.

The CDR3 bases are TGTGCCAGCAGCACCGGGGCCGGCAGCGAGCAGTACTTC. As protein: CASSTGAGSEQYF. This chain links TRBV6-5 with TRBJ2-7; either TRBD1 or TRBD2 may fit D (5 bases each). CDR3 length equals 13 residues. Between the trimmed V and J ends, which lost 6 bases and 6 bases, there was a span of 15 bases. Germline V gene lookup returns CDR1 MNHEY and CDR2 SVGAGI.

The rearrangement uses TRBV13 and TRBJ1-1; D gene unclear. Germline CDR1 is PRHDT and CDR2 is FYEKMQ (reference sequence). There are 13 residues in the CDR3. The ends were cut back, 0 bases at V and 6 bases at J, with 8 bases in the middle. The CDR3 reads CASSLGRKAEAFF. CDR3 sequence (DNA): TGTGCCAGCAGCTTAGGCAGGAAGGCTGAAGCTTTCTTT.